Included here is one T cell receptor beta chain sequence, with context. Construction of the TCR beta libraries employed iRepertoire HTBI primers in conjunction with Arm-PCR of CDR3 regions. From the multiplex PCR reads, TCRdb called clonotypes with MiXCR, one entry per CDR3 protein. The repertoire has hundreds of thousands of distinct CDR3 sequences, approximately 21% of them found once; the top ten carry roughly 7.1%. Documented time point: persistent/refractory GD, antithyroid drugs over 5 years with positive TRAb. Isolated PBMC RNA provided the starting material for the TCR library. The collection involved drawing 8.5 to 9 milliliters of peripheral blood into EDTA tubes. The data derive from a study of regulatory T cells in long-lasting Graves disease. Looking at the study overall: It was over 5 years of antithyroid drugs, with positive TSH receptor antibodies, that meant persistent Graves' disease.

The receptor's source is a female donor with Graves disease. Sequencing was performed on peripheral blood mononuclear cells (PBMCs), taken when the disease was refractory, from a patient treated with antithyroid drugs.

The CDR3 reads CASSYAGNQETQYF. Written as DNA, the CDR3 is TGTGCCAGCAGTTACGCGGGGAACCAAGAGACCCAGTACTTC. The rearrangement links TRBV6-2 or TRBV6-3 to TRBJ2-5; possibly TRBD2 for D (6 bases). Trimming stripped 2 bases from V and 0 bases from J, with 7 bases between. This CDR3 is built from 14 residues. Germline V gene data show CDR1 as MNHEY and CDR2 as SVGEGT.